Listed below are T cell receptor beta chains from one sample, sequenced in a study of blood T cell repertoires in COVID-19. Sequenced by immunoSEQ multiplex PCR; TCRdb stores in-frame clones only, minus some. In the table there are around 220,000 clones, approximately 86% of which are singletons. Sequencing was done on a sample of peripheral blood. Receptor source: a man between 18 and 29 years old with active or convalescent COVID-19. Each CDR3 is given with its conserved first and last residue. The order of the fields is D gene, J gene, V gene, clone size, CDR3 DNA, CDR3 protein. A D gene is named only where the DNA matches it firmly. Size is omitted from some rows. Given values are once, few, many or a class for expanded clones.

D gene: -; J gene: TRBJ1-2; V gene: TRBV10-3; clone size: -; CDR3 DNA: TGTGCCACGGAACAGGGTGATGGCTACACCTTC; CDR3 protein: CATEQGDGYTF
D gene: -; J gene: TRBJ1-1; V gene: TRBV20-1; clone size: -; CDR3 DNA: TGCAGTGCCGACGGTACCTTCGGGGCTTTCTTT; CDR3 protein: CSADGTFGAFF
D gene: -; J gene: TRBJ2-2; V gene: TRBV5-1; clone size: once; CDR3 DNA: TGCGCCAGCAGCTTGGCCCAGGGTATCCCTACCGGGGAGCTGTTTTTT; CDR3 protein: CASSLAQGIPTGELFF
D gene: TRBD2; J gene: TRBJ2-2; V gene: TRBV19; clone size: -; CDR3 DNA: TGTGCCAGTAGGGGACTAGCGGGAGGCAACACCGGGGAGCTGTTTTTT; CDR3 protein: CASRGLAGGNTGELFF
D gene: -; J gene: TRBJ1-2; V gene: TRBV7-9; clone size: -; CDR3 DNA: TGTGCCAGCAGCCCGTGGACAGCGATTGATGATGGCTACACCTTC; CDR3 protein: CASSPWTAIDDGYTF
D gene: TRBD1; J gene: TRBJ1-5; V gene: TRBV19; clone size: -; CDR3 DNA: TGTGCCAGTAGTATGGGGACAGGGTACCAGCCCCAGCATTTT; CDR3 protein: CASSMGTGYQPQHF
D gene: -; J gene: TRBJ1-5; V gene: TRBV27; clone size: -; CDR3 DNA: TGTGCCAGCAGTTTATGGTTTGCAGATGGTGGTCAGCCCCAGCATTTT; CDR3 protein: CASSLWFADGGQPQHF
D gene: -; J gene: TRBJ2-7; V gene: TRBV7-2; clone size: once; CDR3 DNA: TGTGCCAGCAGCTCAAACTCCTACGAGCAGTACTTC; CDR3 protein: CASSSNSYEQYF
D gene: -; J gene: TRBJ1-5; V gene: TRBV6-6; clone size: -; CDR3 DNA: TGTGCCAGCAGTTACCCTGACAGTTATAGCAATCAGCCCCAGCATTTT; CDR3 protein: CASSYPDSYSNQPQHF
D gene: -; J gene: TRBJ2-5; V gene: TRBV21-1; clone size: -; CDR3 DNA: TGTGCCAGCAGCAAGCGGTCCACCCAGTACTTC; CDR3 protein: CASSKRSTQYF
D gene: -; J gene: TRBJ2-7; V gene: TRBV25-1; clone size: -; CDR3 DNA: TGTGCCAGCAGTGAATCTCCAGACGAGCAGTACTTC; CDR3 protein: CASSESPDEQYF
D gene: -; J gene: TRBJ2-7; V gene: TRBV9; clone size: -; CDR3 DNA: TGTGCCAGCAGCGTAGGGGGCTCGGGCGAGCAGTACTTC; CDR3 protein: CASSVGGSGEQYF
D gene: -; J gene: TRBJ1-3; V gene: TRBV29-1; clone size: -; CDR3 DNA: TGCAGCGTTGCTAGCAGGGGCTCTGGAAACACCATATATTTT; CDR3 protein: CSVASRGSGNTIYF
D gene: TRBD1; J gene: TRBJ1-5; V gene: TRBV30; clone size: -; CDR3 DNA: TGTGCCTGTACGACAGGGGATAATCAGCCCCAGCATTTT; CDR3 protein: CACTTGDNQPQHF
D gene: TRBD2; J gene: TRBJ2-3; V gene: TRBV28; clone size: -; CDR3 DNA: TGTGCCAGTATCAGGACTAGCGGGAATGAGGGGTTTAGCAGAACGCAGTATTTT; CDR3 protein: CASIRTSGNEGFSRTQYF
D gene: TRBD1; J gene: TRBJ1-2; V gene: TRBV2; clone size: -; CDR3 DNA: TGTGCCAGCAGTATGGACAGGGAAGGCTACACCTTC; CDR3 protein: CASSMDREGYTF
D gene: -; J gene: TRBJ1-1; V gene: TRBV4-3; clone size: -; CDR3 DNA: TGCGCCAGCAGCCAAGTGGGGATCGGGGGGACTGAAGCTTTCTTT; CDR3 protein: CASSQVGIGGTEAFF
D gene: TRBD2; J gene: TRBJ2-5; V gene: TRBV7-9; clone size: -; CDR3 DNA: TGTGCCAGCAGCAGGGGACTAGCGGGAGGGATGGAGACCCAGTACTTC; CDR3 protein: CASSRGLAGGMETQYF
D gene: -; J gene: TRBJ2-3; V gene: TRBV7-2; clone size: -; CDR3 DNA: TGTGCCAGCAGCTTAGGCGCCAGGGGTTGGCGGGATACGCAGTATTTT; CDR3 protein: CASSLGARGWRDTQYF
D gene: TRBD1; J gene: TRBJ1-4; V gene: TRBV9; clone size: -; CDR3 DNA: TGTGCCAGCAGCGGAAGGGGGGACAGGAGCGAAAAACTGTTTTTT; CDR3 protein: CASSGRGDRSEKLFF
D gene: TRBD1; J gene: TRBJ1-4; V gene: TRBV18; clone size: once; CDR3 DNA: TGTGCCAGCTCACCCTTCCGGGACAGGGCCGGTGAAAAACTGTTTTTT; CDR3 protein: CASSPFRDRAGEKLFF
D gene: -; J gene: TRBJ2-1; V gene: TRBV6-6; clone size: once; CDR3 DNA: TGTGCCAGCGAGGGTGGCAATGAGCAGTTCTTC; CDR3 protein: CASEGGNEQFF
D gene: -; J gene: TRBJ2-1; V gene: TRBV5-1; clone size: -; CDR3 DNA: TGCGCCAGCAGCTTGGAGAGTCTGGGGGCTTTCTACAATGAGCAGTTCTTC; CDR3 protein: CASSLESLGAFYNEQFF
D gene: -; J gene: TRBJ1-2; V gene: TRBV2; clone size: -; CDR3 DNA: TGTGCCAGCAGTCATCGGGCTGGGGCCGACTATGGCTACACCTTC; CDR3 protein: CASSHRAGADYGYTF
D gene: TRBD2; J gene: TRBJ2-7; V gene: TRBV19; clone size: -; CDR3 DNA: TGTGCCAGTAGGGGACTAGCGGGGGCCTACGAGCAGTACTTC; CDR3 protein: CASRGLAGAYEQYF
D gene: TRBD1; J gene: TRBJ2-1; V gene: TRBV5-5; clone size: -; CDR3 DNA: TGTGCCAGCAGCTTGGGGCCGGGACAGGAGTTCTTC; CDR3 protein: CASSLGPGQEFF
D gene: -; J gene: TRBJ1-2; V gene: TRBV28; clone size: -; CDR3 DNA: TGTGCCAGCAGTTTTACGGGGAGGCCTAACTATGGCTACACCTTC; CDR3 protein: CASSFTGRPNYGYTF
D gene: TRBD1; J gene: TRBJ2-7; V gene: TRBV2; clone size: -; CDR3 DNA: TGTGCCAGCAGAGACTCCGGGACAGGGGCGGACGAGCAGTACTTC; CDR3 protein: CASRDSGTGADEQYF
D gene: -; J gene: TRBJ1-5; V gene: TRBV30; clone size: -; CDR3 DNA: TGTGCCTGGAGTGACCAGGGGCCCGGCCCTCTTAATCAGCCCCAGCATTTT; CDR3 protein: CAWSDQGPGPLNQPQHF
D gene: TRBD2; J gene: TRBJ2-1; V gene: TRBV30; clone size: -; CDR3 DNA: TGTGCCTGGGGGACTAGCTTGGCTGAGCAGTTCTTC; CDR3 protein: CAWGTSLAEQFF
D gene: -; J gene: TRBJ1-5; V gene: TRBV30; clone size: -; CDR3 DNA: TGTGCCTGGAGTGTAATGGGGGCAGGCCAGCCCCAGCATTTT; CDR3 protein: CAWSVMGAGQPQHF
D gene: -; J gene: TRBJ2-7; V gene: TRBV24-1; clone size: -; CDR3 DNA: TGTGCCATCGAGACAGGTCCCCCTTACGAGCAGTACTTC; CDR3 protein: CAIETGPPYEQYF
D gene: -; J gene: TRBJ2-1; V gene: TRBV27; clone size: -; CDR3 DNA: TGTGCCAGCAGTGACAGGTTCAATGAGCAGTTCTTC; CDR3 protein: CASSDRFNEQFF
D gene: TRBD1; J gene: TRBJ1-5; V gene: TRBV7-4; clone size: few; CDR3 DNA: TGTGCCAGCAGCCTGAGAGGGACAGGGGATCAGCCCCAGCATTTT; CDR3 protein: CASSLRGTGDQPQHF
D gene: TRBD1; J gene: TRBJ1-2; V gene: TRBV28; clone size: -; CDR3 DNA: TGTGCCAGCAGTCCCTCAGGACAGGGGAACTATGGCTACACCTTC; CDR3 protein: CASSPSGQGNYGYTF
D gene: TRBD2; J gene: TRBJ2-1; V gene: TRBV14; clone size: -; CDR3 DNA: TGTGCCAGCAGCCAGGCTCGACTAGCGGGAGCCTACAATGAGCAGTTCTTC; CDR3 protein: CASSQARLAGAYNEQFF
D gene: -; J gene: TRBJ2-2; V gene: TRBV28; clone size: -; CDR3 DNA: TGTGCCAGCAGTTTGTCCACTGTGCCAGGGGAGCTGTTTTTT; CDR3 protein: CASSLSTVPGELFF
D gene: -; J gene: TRBJ2-7; V gene: TRBV7-7; clone size: -; CDR3 DNA: TGTGCTAGCAGCTTAGCGGATAGCGGTTCCTACGAGCAGTACTTC; CDR3 protein: CASSLADSGSYEQYF
D gene: TRBD1; J gene: TRBJ1-2; V gene: TRBV25-1; clone size: few; CDR3 DNA: TGTGCCAGCACCCCATCGACAGGGGCTAACTATGGCTACACCTTC; CDR3 protein: CASTPSTGANYGYTF
D gene: -; J gene: TRBJ2-1; V gene: TRBV5-1; clone size: -; CDR3 DNA: TGCGCCAGCAGCCTCGGAGGGGGGGAGGCCTATGAGCAGTTCTTC; CDR3 protein: CASSLGGGEAYEQFF
D gene: -; J gene: TRBJ1-2; V gene: TRBV19; clone size: -; CDR3 DNA: TGTGCCAGTAGCCCCCCAGGAGGGCTGAACTATGGCTACACCTTC; CDR3 protein: CASSPPGGLNYGYTF
D gene: -; J gene: TRBJ1-2; V gene: TRBV29-1; clone size: -; CDR3 DNA: TGCAGCGGGACAGACAAGGCGGATGGCTACACCTTC; CDR3 protein: CSGTDKADGYTF
D gene: -; J gene: TRBJ1-2; V gene: TRBV28; clone size: -; CDR3 DNA: TGTGCCAGCAGGACAGACCACGCGGGCTACACCTTC; CDR3 protein: CASRTDHAGYTF
D gene: -; J gene: TRBJ1-3; V gene: TRBV4-1; clone size: -; CDR3 DNA: TGCGCCAGCAGCCAAGGGGGCGCCGGAAACACCATATATTTT; CDR3 protein: CASSQGGAGNTIYF
D gene: -; J gene: TRBJ1-1; V gene: TRBV5-1; clone size: -; CDR3 DNA: TGCGCCAGCAGCTTGCGACACTCCGACACTGAAGCTTTCTTT; CDR3 protein: CASSLRHSDTEAFF
D gene: -; J gene: TRBJ2-5; V gene: TRBV6-5; clone size: -; CDR3 DNA: TGTGCCAGCAGTTACGGGGGGGGCAGCCAAGAGACCCAGTACTTC; CDR3 protein: CASSYGGGSQETQYF
D gene: TRBD2; J gene: TRBJ2-1; V gene: TRBV7-2; clone size: -; CDR3 DNA: TGTGCCAGCAGCACAACTAGCGGGAGAGGCCATGAGCAGTTCTTC; CDR3 protein: CASSTTSGRGHEQFF
D gene: -; J gene: TRBJ2-6; V gene: TRBV5-4; clone size: -; CDR3 DNA: TGTGCCAGCAGACTGGACAGATTGAACTCTGGGGCCAACGTCCTGACTTTC; CDR3 protein: CASRLDRLNSGANVLTF
D gene: -; J gene: TRBJ1-6; V gene: TRBV6-4; clone size: -; CDR3 DNA: TGTGCCAGCAGTGCTAGAGGTGGAGATAATTCACCCCTCCACTTT; CDR3 protein: CASSARGGDNSPLHF
D gene: TRBD1; J gene: TRBJ2-1; V gene: TRBV10-3; clone size: -; CDR3 DNA: TGTGCCATCAGTGGGACAGGGTCGGGATACAATGAGCAGTTCTTC; CDR3 protein: CAISGTGSGYNEQFF